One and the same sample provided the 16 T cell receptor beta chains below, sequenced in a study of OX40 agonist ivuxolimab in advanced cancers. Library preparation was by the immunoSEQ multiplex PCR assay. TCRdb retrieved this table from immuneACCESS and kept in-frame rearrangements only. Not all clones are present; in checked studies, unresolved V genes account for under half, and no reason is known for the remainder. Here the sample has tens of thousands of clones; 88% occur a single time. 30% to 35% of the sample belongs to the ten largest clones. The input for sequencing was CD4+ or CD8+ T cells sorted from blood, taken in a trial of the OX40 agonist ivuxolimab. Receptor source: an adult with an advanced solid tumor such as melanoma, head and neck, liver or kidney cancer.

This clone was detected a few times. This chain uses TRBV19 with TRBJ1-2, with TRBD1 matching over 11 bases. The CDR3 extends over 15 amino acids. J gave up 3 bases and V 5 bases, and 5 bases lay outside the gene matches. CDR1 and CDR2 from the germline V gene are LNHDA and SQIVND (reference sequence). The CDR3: CASSGPGQGDYGYTF. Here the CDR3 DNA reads TGTGCCAGTAGTGGGCCGGGACAGGGGGACTATGGCTACACCTTC. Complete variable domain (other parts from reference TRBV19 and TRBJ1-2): DGGITQSPKYLFRKEGQNVTLSCEQNLNHDAMYWYRQDPGQGLRLIYYSQIVNDFQKGDIAEGYSVSREKKESFPLTVTSAQKNPTAFYLCASSGPGQGDYGYTFGSGTRLTVV.

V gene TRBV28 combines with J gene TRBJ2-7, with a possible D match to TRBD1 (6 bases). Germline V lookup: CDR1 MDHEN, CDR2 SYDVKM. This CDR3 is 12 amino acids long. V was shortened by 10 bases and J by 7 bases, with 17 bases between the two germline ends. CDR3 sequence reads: CATHKDRMEQYF. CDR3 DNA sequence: TGTGCCACCCACAAAGACAGGATGGAGCAGTACTTC.

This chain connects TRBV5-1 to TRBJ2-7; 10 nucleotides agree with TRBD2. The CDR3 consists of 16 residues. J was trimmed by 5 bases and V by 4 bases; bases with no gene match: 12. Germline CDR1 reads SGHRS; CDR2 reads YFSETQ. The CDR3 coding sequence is TGCGCCAGCAGCCCCGGACTAGCGGTTTTCTCTGACGAGCAGTACTTC. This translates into CASSPGLAVFSDEQYF. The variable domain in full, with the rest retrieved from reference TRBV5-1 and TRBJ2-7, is KAGVTQTPRYLIKTRGQQVTLSCSPISGHRSVSWYQQTPGQGLQFLFEYFSETQRNKGNFPGRFSGRQFSNSRSEMNVSTLELGDSALYLCASSPGLAVFSDEQYFGPGTRLTVT.

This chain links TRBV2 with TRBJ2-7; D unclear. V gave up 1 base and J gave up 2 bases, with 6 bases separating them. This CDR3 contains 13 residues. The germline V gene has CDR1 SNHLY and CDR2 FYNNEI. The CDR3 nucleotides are TGTGCCAGCAGTGAAGGACACACCTACGAGCAGTACTTC. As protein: CASSEGHTYEQYF.

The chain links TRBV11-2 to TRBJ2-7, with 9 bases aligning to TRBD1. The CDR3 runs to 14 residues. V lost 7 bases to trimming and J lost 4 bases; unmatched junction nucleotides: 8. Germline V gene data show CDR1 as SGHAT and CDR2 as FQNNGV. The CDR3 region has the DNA TGTGCCAGCAAATGGGACAGGGTTTTTTACGAGCAGTACTTC. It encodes CASKWDRVFYEQYF.

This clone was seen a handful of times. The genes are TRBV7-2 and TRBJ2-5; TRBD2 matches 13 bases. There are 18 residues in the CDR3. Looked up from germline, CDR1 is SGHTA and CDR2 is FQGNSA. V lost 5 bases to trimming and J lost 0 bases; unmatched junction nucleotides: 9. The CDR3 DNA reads TGTGCCAGCAGCCCTCCCCCTGGGACTAGCGGGGACCAAGAGACCCAGTACTTC. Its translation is CASSPPPGTSGDQETQYF.

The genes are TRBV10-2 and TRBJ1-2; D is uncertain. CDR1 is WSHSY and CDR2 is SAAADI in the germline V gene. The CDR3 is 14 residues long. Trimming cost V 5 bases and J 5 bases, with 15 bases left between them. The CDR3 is CASSFPDGRYGYTF. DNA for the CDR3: TGCGCCAGCAGTTTCCCTGACGGACGATATGGCTACACCTTC.

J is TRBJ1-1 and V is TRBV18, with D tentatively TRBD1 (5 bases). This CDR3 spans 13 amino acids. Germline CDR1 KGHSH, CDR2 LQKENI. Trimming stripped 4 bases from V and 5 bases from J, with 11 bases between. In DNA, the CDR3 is TGTGCCAGCTCACTAAGGGGCTTAACTGAAGCTTTCTTT. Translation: CASSLRGLTEAFF. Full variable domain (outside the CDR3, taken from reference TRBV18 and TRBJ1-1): NAGVMQNPRHLVRRRGQEARLRCSPMKGHSHVYWYRQLPEEGLKFMVYLQKENIIDESGMPKERFSAEFPKEGPSILRIQQVVRGDSAAYFCASSLRGLTEAFFGQGTRLTVV.

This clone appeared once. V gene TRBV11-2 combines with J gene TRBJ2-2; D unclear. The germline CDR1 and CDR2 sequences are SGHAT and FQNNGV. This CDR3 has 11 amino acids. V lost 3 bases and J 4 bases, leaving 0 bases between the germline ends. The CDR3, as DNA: TGTGCCAGCAGCTTCACCGGGGAGCTGTTTTTT. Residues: CASSFTGELFF.

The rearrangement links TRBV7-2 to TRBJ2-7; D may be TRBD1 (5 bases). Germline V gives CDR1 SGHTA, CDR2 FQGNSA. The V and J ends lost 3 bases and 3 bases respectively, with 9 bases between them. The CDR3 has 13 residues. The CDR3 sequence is CASSFDRVYEQYF. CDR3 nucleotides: TGTGCCAGCAGCTTCGACAGAGTCTACGAGCAGTACTTC.

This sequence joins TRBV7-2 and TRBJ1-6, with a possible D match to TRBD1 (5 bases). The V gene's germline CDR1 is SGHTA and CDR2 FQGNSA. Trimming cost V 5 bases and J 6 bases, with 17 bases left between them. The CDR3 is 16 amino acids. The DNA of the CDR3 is TGTGCCAGCAGCGTAGACTCCGGGACCACTAATTCACCCCTCCACTTT. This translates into CASSVDSGTTNSPLHF.

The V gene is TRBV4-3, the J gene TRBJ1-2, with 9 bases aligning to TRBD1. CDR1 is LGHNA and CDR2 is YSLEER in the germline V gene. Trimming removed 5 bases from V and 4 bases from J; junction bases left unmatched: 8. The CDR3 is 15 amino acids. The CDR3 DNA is TGCGCCAGCAGCTCTCCGGGACAGGGAAGCTATGGCTACACCTTC. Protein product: CASSSPGQGSYGYTF.

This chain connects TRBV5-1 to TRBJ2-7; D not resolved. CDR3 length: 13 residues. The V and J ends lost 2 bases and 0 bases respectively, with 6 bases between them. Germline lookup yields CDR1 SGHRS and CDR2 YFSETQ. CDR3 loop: CASSLTPSYEQYF. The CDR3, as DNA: TGCGCCAGCAGCTTAACCCCCTCCTACGAGCAGTACTTC.

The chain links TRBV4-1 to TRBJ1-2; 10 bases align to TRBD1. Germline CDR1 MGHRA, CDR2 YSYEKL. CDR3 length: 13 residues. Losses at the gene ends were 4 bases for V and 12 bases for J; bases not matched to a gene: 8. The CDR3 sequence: CASSRGTGEGHTF. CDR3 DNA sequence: TGCGCCAGCAGCCGAGGGACAGGGGAAGGCCACACCTTC.

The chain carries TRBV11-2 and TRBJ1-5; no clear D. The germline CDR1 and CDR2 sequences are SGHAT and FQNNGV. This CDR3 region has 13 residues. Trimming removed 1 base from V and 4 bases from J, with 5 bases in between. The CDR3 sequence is CASSLGENQPQHF. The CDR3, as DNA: TGTGCCAGCAGCTTAGGAGAAAATCAGCCCCAGCATTTT.

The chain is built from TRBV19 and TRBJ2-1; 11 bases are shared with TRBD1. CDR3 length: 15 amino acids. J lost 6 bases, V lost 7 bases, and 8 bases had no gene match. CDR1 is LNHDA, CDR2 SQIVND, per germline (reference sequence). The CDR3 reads CASKNWDRGSNEQFF. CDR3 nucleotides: TGTGCCAGTAAAAATTGGGACAGGGGGAGCAATGAGCAGTTCTTC.